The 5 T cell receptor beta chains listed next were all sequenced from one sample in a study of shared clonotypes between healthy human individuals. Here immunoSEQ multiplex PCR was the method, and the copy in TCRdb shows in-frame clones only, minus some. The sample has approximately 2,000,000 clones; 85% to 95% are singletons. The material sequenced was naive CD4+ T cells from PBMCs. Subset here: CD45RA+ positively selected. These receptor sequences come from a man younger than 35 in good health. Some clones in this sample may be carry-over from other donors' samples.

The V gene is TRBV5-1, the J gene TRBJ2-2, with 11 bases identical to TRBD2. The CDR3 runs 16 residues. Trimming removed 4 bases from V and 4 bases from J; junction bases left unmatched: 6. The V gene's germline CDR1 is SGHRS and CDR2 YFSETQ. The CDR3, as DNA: TGCGCCAGCAGCCCTGGGCTAGCGGGAGGCACCGGGGAGCTGTTTTTT. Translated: CASSPGLAGGTGELFF.

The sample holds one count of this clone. In DNA, the CDR3 is TGTGCCAGCAGTTTAGCAAGACGGGGCTATGGCTACACCTTC. Encoded protein: CASSLARRGYGYTF. The chain combines TRBV28 with TRBJ1-2; the D is unclear. The CDR3 is made up of 14 amino acids. The germline gives CDR1 MDHEN, CDR2 SYDVKM. Trimming stripped 2 bases from V and 4 bases from J, with 11 bases between.

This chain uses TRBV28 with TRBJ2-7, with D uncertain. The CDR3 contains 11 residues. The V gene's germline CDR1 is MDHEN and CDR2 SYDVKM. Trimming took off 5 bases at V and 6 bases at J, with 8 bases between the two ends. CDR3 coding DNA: TGTGCCAGCAGTAGAAGGGTCGAGCAGTACTTC. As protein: CASSRRVEQYF.

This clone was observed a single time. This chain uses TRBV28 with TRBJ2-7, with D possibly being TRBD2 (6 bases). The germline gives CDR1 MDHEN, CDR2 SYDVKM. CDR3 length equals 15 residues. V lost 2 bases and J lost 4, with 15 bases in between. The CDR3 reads CASSLIGGQDYEQYF. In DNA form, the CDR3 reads TGTGCCAGCAGTTTAATCGGGGGTCAGGATTACGAGCAGTACTTC.

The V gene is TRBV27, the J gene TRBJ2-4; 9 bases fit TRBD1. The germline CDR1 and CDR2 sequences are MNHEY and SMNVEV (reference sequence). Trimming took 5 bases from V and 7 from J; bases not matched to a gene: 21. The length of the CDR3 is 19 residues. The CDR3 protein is CASSPKAASGTGTLNIQYF. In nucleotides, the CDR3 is TGTGCCAGCAGTCCAAAAGCAGCCTCCGGGACAGGGACGTTGAACATTCAGTACTTC.